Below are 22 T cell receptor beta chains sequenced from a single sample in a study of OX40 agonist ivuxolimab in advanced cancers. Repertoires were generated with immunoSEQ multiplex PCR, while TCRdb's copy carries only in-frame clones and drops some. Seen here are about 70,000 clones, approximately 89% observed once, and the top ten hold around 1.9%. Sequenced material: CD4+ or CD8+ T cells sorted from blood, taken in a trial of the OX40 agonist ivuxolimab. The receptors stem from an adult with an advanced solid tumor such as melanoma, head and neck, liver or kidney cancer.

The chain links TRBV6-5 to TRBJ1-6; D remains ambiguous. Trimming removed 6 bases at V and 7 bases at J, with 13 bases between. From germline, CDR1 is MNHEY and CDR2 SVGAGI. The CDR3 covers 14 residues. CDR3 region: CASSLGSANSPLHF. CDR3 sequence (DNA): TGTGCCAGCAGCCTCGGTTCGGCAAATTCACCCCTCCACTTT.

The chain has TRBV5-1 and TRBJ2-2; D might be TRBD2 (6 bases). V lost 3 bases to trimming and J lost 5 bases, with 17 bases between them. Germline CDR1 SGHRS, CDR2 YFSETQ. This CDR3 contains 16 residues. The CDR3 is CASSSGDGRPTGELFF. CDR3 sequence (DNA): TGCGCCAGCAGCTCCGGGGACGGGAGACCTACCGGGGAGCTGTTTTTT.

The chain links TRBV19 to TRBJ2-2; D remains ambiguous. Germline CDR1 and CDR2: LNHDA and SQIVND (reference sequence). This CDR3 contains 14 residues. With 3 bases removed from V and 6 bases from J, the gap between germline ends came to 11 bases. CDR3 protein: CASSIIVQAGELFF. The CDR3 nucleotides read TGTGCCAGTAGTATCATAGTCCAGGCCGGGGAGCTGTTTTTT.

The DNA of the CDR3 is TGTGCCAGCAGTTTAGTCAATGAGCAGTTCTTC. It is translated as CASSLVNEQFF. The chain has TRBV28 and TRBJ2-1, with D hard to call. Germline V gene data show CDR1 as MDHEN and CDR2 as SYDVKM. V lost 2 bases and J lost 6, with 2 bases in between. The length of the CDR3 is 11 residues.

The chain's CDR3 is CASSFPGQGRLNEQFF. The CDR3 nucleotides are TGTGCCAGCAGCTTCCCCGGACAGGGGAGACTCAATGAGCAGTTCTTC. The chain uses TRBV7-2 and TRBJ2-1, with TRBD1 identical over 9 bases. The J segment lost 6 bases and the V segment lost 3 bases, leaving 9 bases of the junction unmatched. The CDR3 spans 16 residues. Germline CDR1 is SGHTA and CDR2 is FQGNSA.

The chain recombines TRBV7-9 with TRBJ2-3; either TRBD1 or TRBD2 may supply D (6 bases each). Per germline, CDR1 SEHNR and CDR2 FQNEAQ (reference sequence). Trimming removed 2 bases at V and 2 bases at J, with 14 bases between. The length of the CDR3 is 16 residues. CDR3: CASSLRGRRLTDTQYF. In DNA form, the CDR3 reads TGTGCCAGCAGCTTACGGGGGCGCAGACTCACAGATACGCAGTATTTT.

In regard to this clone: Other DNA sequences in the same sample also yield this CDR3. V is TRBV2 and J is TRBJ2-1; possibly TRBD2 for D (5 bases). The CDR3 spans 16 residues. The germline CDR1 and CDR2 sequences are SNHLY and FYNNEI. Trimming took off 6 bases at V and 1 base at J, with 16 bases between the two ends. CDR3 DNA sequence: TGTGCCAGCAGGGAGCGGACCAGCGGATCCTACAATGAGCAGTTCTTC. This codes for CASRERTSGSYNEQFF.

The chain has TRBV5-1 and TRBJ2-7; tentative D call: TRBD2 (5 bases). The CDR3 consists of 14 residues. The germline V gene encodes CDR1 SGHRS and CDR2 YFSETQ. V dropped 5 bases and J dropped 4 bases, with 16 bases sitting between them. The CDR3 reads CASRGAGLWYEQYF. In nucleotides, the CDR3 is TGCGCCAGCAGGGGAGCAGGCTTATGGTACGAGCAGTACTTC. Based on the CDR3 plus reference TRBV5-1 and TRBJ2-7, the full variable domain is KAGVTQTPRYLIKTRGQQVTLSCSPISGHRSVSWYQQTPGQGLQFLFEYFSETQRNKGNFPGRFSGRQFSNSRSEMNVSTLELGDSALYLCASRGAGLWYEQYFGPGTRLTVT.

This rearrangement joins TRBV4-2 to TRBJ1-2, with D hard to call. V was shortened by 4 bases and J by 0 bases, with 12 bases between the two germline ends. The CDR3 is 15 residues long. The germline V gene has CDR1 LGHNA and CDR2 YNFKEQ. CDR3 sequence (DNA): TGTGCCAGCAGCCTTAAACCAGTTACTAACTATGGCTACACCTTC. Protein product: CASSLKPVTNYGYTF.

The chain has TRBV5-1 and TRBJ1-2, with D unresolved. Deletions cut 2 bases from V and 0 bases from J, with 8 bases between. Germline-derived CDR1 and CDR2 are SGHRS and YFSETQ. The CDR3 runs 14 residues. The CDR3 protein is CASSFPATNYGYTF. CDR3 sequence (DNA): TGCGCCAGCAGCTTCCCAGCTACTAACTATGGCTACACCTTC.

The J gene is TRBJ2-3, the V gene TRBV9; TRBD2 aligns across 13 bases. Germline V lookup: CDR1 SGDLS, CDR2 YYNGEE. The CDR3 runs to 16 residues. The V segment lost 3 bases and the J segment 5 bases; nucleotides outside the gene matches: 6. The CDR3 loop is CASSARTSGGGDTQYF. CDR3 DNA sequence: TGTGCCAGCAGCGCCAGGACTAGCGGGGGAGGAGATACGCAGTATTTT.

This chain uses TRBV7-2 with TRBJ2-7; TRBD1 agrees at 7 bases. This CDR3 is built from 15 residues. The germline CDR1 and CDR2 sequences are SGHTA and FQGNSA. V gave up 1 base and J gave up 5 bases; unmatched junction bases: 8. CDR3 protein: CASSLGAGGFNEQYF. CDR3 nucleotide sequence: TGTGCCAGCAGCTTAGGGGCAGGGGGTTTCAACGAGCAGTACTTC. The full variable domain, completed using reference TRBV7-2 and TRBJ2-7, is GAGVSQSPSNKVTEKGKDVELRCDPISGHTALYWYRQSLGQGLEFLIYFQGNSAPDKSGLPSDRFSAERTGGSVSTLTIQRTQQEDSAVYLCASSLGAGGFNEQYFGPGTRLTVT.

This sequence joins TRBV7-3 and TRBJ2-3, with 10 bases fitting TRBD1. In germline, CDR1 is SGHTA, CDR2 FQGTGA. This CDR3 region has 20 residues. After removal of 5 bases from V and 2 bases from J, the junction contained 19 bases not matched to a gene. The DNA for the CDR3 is TGTGCCAGCAGCCCGGGTTCGGGTGGGACAGGGGCAGGATTCACAGATACGCAGTATTTT. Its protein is CASSPGSGGTGAGFTDTQYF.

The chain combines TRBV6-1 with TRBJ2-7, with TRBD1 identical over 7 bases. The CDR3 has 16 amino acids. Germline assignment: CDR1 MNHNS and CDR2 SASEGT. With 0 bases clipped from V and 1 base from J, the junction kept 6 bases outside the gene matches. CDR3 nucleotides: TGTGCCAGCAGTGAAGCGGGACAGTTCGGGTCCTACGAGCAGTACTTC. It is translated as CASSEAGQFGSYEQYF.

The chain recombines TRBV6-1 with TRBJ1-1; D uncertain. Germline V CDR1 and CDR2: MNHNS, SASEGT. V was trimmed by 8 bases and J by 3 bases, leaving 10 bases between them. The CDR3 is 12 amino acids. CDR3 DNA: TGTGCCAGCCTACAGAGGGACACTGAAGCTTTCTTT. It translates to CASLQRDTEAFF.

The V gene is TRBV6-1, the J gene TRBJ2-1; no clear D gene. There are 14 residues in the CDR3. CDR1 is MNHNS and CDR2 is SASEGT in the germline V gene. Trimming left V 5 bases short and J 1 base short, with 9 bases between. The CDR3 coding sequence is TGTGCCAGCAGTTGGCCCGAGTCCTACAATGAGCAGTTCTTC. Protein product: CASSWPESYNEQFF.

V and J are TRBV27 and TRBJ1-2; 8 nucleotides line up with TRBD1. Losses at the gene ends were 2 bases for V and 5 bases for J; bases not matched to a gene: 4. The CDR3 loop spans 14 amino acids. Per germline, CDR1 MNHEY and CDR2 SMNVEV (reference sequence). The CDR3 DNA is TGTGCCAGCAGTTTAAACAACAGGGGGTATGGCTACACCTTC. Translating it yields CASSLNNRGYGYTF.

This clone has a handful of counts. CDR3 bases: TGTGCCAGCAGCTCCTACGCCCTGGCAACTAATGAAAAACTGTTTTTT. Translated: CASSSYALATNEKLFF. V and J are TRBV5-6 and TRBJ1-4; no reliable D call. CDR3 size: 16 residues. Trimming took off 3 bases at V and 0 bases at J, with 12 bases between the two ends. CDR1 is SGHDT, CDR2 YYEEEE, per germline.

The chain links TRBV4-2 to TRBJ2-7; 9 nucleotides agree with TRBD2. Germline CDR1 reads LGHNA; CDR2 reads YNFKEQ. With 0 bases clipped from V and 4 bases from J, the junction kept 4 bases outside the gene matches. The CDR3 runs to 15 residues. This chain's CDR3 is CASSQETSGLYEQYF. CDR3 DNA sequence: TGTGCCAGCAGCCAAGAAACTAGCGGGTTATACGAGCAGTACTTC.

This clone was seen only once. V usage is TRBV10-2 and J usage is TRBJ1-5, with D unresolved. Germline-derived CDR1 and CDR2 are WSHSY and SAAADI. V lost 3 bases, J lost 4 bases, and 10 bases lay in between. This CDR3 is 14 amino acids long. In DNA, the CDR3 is TGCGCCAGCAGTGAATGGACCGTGAATCAGCCCCAGCATTTT. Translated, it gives CASSEWTVNQPQHF.

The CDR3 region is CASRGDTSYNEQFF. As DNA, the CDR3 is TGTGCCAGCAGAGGGGACACCTCCTACAATGAGCAGTTCTTC. The genes are TRBV7-2 and TRBJ2-1, with a weak D call TRBD1 (6 bases). The CDR3 is made up of 14 amino acids. Germline CDR1 SGHTA, CDR2 FQGNSA. V was clipped by 6 bases and J by 0 bases, with 9 bases between them. Full variable domain (outside the CDR3, taken from reference TRBV7-2 and TRBJ2-1): GAGVSQSPSNKVTEKGKDVELRCDPISGHTALYWYRQSLGQGLEFLIYFQGNSAPDKSGLPSDRFSAERTGGSVSTLTIQRTQQEDSAVYLCASRGDTSYNEQFFGPGTRLTVL.

In DNA, the CDR3 is TGTGCCAGCAGCAAAGAGGGCGGGGGCTCTAGCACAGATACGCAGTATTTT. Amino acids: CASSKEGGGSSTDTQYF. The genes are TRBV21-1 and TRBJ2-3; TRBD2 is the table's D call and was not checked against the DNA. TRBV21-1 is deemed a pseudogene. This CDR3 has 17 amino acids.